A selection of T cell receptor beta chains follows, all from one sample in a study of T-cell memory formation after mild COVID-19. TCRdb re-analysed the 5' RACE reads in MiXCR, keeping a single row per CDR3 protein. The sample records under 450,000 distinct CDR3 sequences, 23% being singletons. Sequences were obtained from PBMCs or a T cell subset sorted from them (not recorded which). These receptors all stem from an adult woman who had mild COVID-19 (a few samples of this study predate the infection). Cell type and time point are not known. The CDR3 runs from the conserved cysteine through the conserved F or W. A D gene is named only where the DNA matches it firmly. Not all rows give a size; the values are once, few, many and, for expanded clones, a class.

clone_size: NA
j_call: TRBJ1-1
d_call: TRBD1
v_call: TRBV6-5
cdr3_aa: CASSYSWDRELNTEAFF
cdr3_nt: TGTGCCAGCAGTTACTCCTGGGACAGGGAACTGAACACTGAAGCTTTCTTT

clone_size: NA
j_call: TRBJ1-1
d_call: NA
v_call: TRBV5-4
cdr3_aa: CASSLAPPLGPNTEAFF
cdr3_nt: TGTGCCAGCAGCTTGGCCCCACCCCTGGGGCCCAACACTGAAGCTTTCTTT

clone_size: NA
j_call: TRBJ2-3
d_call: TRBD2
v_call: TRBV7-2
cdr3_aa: CASSLEASGASDTQYF
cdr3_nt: TGTGCCAGCAGCTTAGAGGCTAGCGGGGCGTCAGATACGCAGTATTTT

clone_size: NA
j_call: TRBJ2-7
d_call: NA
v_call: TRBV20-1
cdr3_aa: CSARPRDSRSYEQYF
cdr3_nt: TGCAGTGCTAGACCACGGGACTCTAGGTCCTACGAGCAGTACTTC

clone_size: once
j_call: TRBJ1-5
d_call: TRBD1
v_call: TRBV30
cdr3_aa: CAWSKQGNQPQHF
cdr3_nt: TGTGCCTGGAGTAAACAGGGGAATCAGCCCCAGCATTTT

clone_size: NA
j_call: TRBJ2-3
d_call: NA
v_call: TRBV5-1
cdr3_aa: CASSTAADTQYF
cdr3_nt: TGCGCCAGCAGCACGGCGGCAGATACGCAGTATTTT

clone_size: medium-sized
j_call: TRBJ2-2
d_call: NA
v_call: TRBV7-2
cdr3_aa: CASSARLGGDGELFF
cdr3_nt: TGTGCCAGCAGCGCCCGACTAGGAGGGGACGGGGAGCTGTTTTTT

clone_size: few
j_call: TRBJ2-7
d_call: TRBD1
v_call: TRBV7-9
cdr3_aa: CASSRTGDYEQYF
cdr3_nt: TGTGCCAGCAGCCGGACAGGGGACTACGAGCAGTACTTC

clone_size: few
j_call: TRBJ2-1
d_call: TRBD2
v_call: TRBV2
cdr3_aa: CASSKLSSGGAGNEQFF
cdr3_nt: TGTGCCAGCAGCAAGTTATCTAGCGGGGGGGCCGGCAATGAGCAGTTCTTC

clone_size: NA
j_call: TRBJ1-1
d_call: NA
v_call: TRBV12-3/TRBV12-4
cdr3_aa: CASTVGEGSEAFF
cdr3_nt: TGTGCCAGCACCGTAGGGGAGGGCTCTGAAGCTTTCTTT

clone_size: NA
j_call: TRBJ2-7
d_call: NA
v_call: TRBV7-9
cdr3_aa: CASSLYGGVDAEQYF
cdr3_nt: TGTGCCAGCAGCTTATACGGAGGGGTTGACGCCGAGCAGTACTTC

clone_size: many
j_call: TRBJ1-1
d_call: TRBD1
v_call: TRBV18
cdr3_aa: CASSPDRKNTEAFF
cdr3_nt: TGTGCCAGCTCACCGGACAGGAAGAACACTGAAGCTTTCTTT

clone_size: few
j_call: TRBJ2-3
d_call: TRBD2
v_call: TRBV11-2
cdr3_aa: CASSSGTSRVTDTQYF
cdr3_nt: TGTGCCAGCAGCTCCGGGACTAGCAGGGTGACAGATACGCAGTATTTT

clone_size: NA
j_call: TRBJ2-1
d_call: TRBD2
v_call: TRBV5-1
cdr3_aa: CASSLVAGVRNEQFF
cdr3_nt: TGCGCCAGCAGCTTGGTTGCGGGAGTCCGGAATGAGCAGTTCTTC

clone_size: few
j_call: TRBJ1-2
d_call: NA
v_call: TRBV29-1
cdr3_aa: CSSLGDINYGYTF
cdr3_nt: TGCAGCTCCCTGGGAGATATTAACTATGGCTACACCTTC

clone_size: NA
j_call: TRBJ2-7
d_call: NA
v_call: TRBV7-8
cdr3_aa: CASSLAEGAVYEQYF
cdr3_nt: TGTGCCAGCAGCTTAGCGGAGGGAGCAGTCTACGAGCAGTACTTC

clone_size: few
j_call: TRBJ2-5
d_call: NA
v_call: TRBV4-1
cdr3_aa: CASSQGTGRETQYF
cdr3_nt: TGCGCCAGCAGCCAAGGAACAGGGAGGGAGACCCAGTACTTC

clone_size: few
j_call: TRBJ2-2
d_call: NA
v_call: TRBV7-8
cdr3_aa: CASSWGLGTGELFF
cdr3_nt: TGTGCCAGCAGCTGGGGGCTGGGTACCGGGGAGCTGTTTTTT